The T cell receptor (beta chain) under discussion was sequenced for a study of OX40 agonist ivuxolimab in advanced cancers. Trimming took off 3 bases at V and 3 bases at J, with 18 bases between the two ends. CDR3 length equals 16 residues. Germline CDR1 reads KGHSH; CDR2 reads LQKENI. Libraries were prepared by immunoSEQ multiplex PCR; TCRdb keeps only in-frame clonotypes and omits some of them. The table lists some 70,000 clones, around 83% of them singletons. The chain joins TRBV18 to TRBJ2-7; perhaps TRBD2 as D (6 bases). This sequence was found in an adult with an advanced solid tumor such as melanoma, head and neck, liver or kidney cancer. The sample here was CD4+ or CD8+ T cells sorted from blood, taken in a trial of the OX40 agonist ivuxolimab. CDR3 sequence: CASSPGGTQTRYEQYF. The CDR3 region has the DNA TGTGCCAGCTCACCTGGCGGGACTCAAACCCGCTACGAGCAGTACTTC.